Below are 27 T cell receptor beta chains sequenced from a single sample in a study of blood T cells in healthy people across ages. It was with a sample-barcoded 5' primer and a J-beta primer mix that a second PCR of about 7 to 12 cycles was run. TCRdb ran MiXCR on the 5' RACE reads and lists one entry per CDR3 protein. The sample contains about 730,000 distinct CDR3 sequences, about 40% of which appear only once. Material: blood. These receptors all come from a woman aged 55-70 years in good health.

The gene calls are TRBV12-3 or TRBV12-4 and TRBJ2-7; the D is unclear. The CDR3 length is 12 residues. V lost 8 bases, J lost 6 bases, and 14 bases lay in between. The CDR3 is CASSGSIAEQYF. CDR3 nucleotides: TGTGCCAGCTCGGGCTCTATCGCCGAGCAGTACTTC.

V and J are TRBV11-2 and TRBJ2-7; 12 nucleotides match TRBD2. From germline, CDR1 is SGHAT and CDR2 FQNNGV. The J segment lost 6 bases and the V segment lost 6 bases, leaving 9 bases of the junction unmatched. The CDR3 consists of 15 residues. The CDR3 bases are TGTGCCAGCAGTTCCCCCCTAGCGGGAGGGCTCGAGCAGTACTTC. Encoded protein: CASSSPLAGGLEQYF. Based on the CDR3 plus reference TRBV11-2 and TRBJ2-7, the full variable domain is EAGVAQSPRYKIIEKRQSVAFWCNPISGHATLYWYQQILGQGPKLLIQFQNNGVVDDSQLPKDRFSAERLKGVDSTLKIQPAKLEDSAVYLCASSSPLAGGLEQYFGPGTRLTVT.

This clonotype has only a few counts. The V gene is TRBV12-3 or TRBV12-4, the J gene TRBJ2-5, with D unresolved. The germline V and J ends were trimmed by 1 base and 7 bases, with 10 bases remaining between them. The CDR3 sequence is 13 residues long. The CDR3 here is CASSLDPPGTQYF. The CDR3 coding sequence is TGTGCCAGCAGTTTAGACCCTCCGGGGACCCAGTACTTC.

V gene TRBV11-1 combines with J gene TRBJ2-4; 7 bases fit TRBD2. J was trimmed by 7 bases and V by 2 bases; bases with no gene match: 11. There are 16 residues in the CDR3. CDR1 is SGHAT and CDR2 is FQDESV in the germline V gene (reference sequence). As DNA, the CDR3 is TGTGCCAGCAGCTTACCTCAGGCTAGCGGTGTGAACATTCAGTACTTC. Amino acids: CASSLPQASGVNIQYF.

The chain has TRBV28 and TRBJ2-5; D might be TRBD1 (6 bases). The CDR3 loop spans 16 amino acids. CDR1 and CDR2 from the germline V gene are MDHEN and SYDVKM. The ends were cut back, 7 bases at V and 0 bases at J, with 18 bases in the middle. Here the CDR3 reads CASNLIGGQYQETQYF. The CDR3 coding sequence is TGTGCCAGCAACCTAATCGGTGGACAGTACCAAGAGACCCAGTACTTC.

This clonotype turned up a few times. This chain uses TRBV7-9 with TRBJ1-4, with D possibly TRBD1 on 5 matching bases. Trimming stripped 6 bases from V and 6 bases from J, with 14 bases between. This CDR3 has 14 residues. The germline gives CDR1 SEHNR, CDR2 FQNEAQ (reference sequence). In DNA, the CDR3 is TGTGCCAGCAGTAGGAGGGGAGCGGATGAAAAACTGTTTTTT. This codes for CASSRRGADEKLFF.

V usage is TRBV29-1 and J usage is TRBJ2-1, with D perhaps matching TRBD2 (6 bases). The CDR3 covers 12 residues. Per the germline V gene, CDR1 is SQVTM and CDR2 is ANQGSEA. The germline V and J ends were trimmed by 4 bases and 12 bases, with 16 bases remaining between them. This CDR3 reads CSVVSGSGLQFF. DNA of the CDR3: TGCAGCGTTGTTTCAGGGAGCGGGTTGCAGTTCTTC.

As concerns this clonotype: Its ends do not fully match the called genes, so a read error is possible. This sequence joins TRBV18 and TRBJ2-2; tentatively, D is TRBD2 (6 bases). Germline assignment: CDR1 KGHSH and CDR2 LQKENI. The CDR3 extends over 12 amino acids. CDR3 coding DNA: TGTGCCAGCGCACCGGCGGGAAGGGAGCTGTTTTTT. It translates to CASAPAGRELFF.

CDR3 bases: TGTGCCAGCAGCCCCCTGGAGGCCGGAATGGATACGCAGTATTTT. Protein: CASSPLEAGMDTQYF. The genes are TRBV7-3 and TRBJ2-3; TRBD2 might be the D (5 bases). V gave up 5 bases and J gave up 6 bases, with 18 bases separating them. The CDR3 spans 15 residues. Looked up from germline, CDR1 is SGHTA and CDR2 is FQGTGA.

The rearrangement links TRBV20-1 to TRBJ2-2; D is undetermined. Trimming stripped 2 bases from V and 7 bases from J, with 11 bases between. Germline CDR1 is DFQATT and CDR2 is SNEGSKA (reference sequence). This CDR3 has 13 residues. Here the CDR3 reads CSARHAFGGELFF. The CDR3 DNA reads as TGCAGTGCTAGACACGCCTTTGGCGGGGAGCTGTTTTTT.

The chain recombines TRBV6-1 with TRBJ2-3, with a tentative D call TRBD2 (6 bases). CDR1 and CDR2 (germline): MNHNS, SASEGT. The CDR3 extends over 15 amino acids. The germline V and J ends were trimmed by 7 bases and 2 bases, with 16 bases remaining between them. The CDR3 protein is CASIRGIRDTDTQYF. Here the CDR3 DNA reads TGTGCCAGCATCCGGGGGATTCGAGACACAGATACGCAGTATTTT.

The rearrangement joins TRBV27 to TRBJ2-7; D is undetermined. Germline loops: CDR1 MNHEY, CDR2 SMNVEV (reference sequence). Trimming cost V 5 bases and J 3 bases, with 14 bases left between them. The CDR3 has 14 residues. CDR3 DNA: TGTGCCAGCAGTCCAGGTGGAGTTCTCTACGAGCAGTACTTC. This sequence encodes CASSPGGVLYEQYF.

Turning to this clonotype: One base away lies a much larger clone, so this may be a sequencing read error. The genes are TRBV7-2 and TRBJ2-7, with 9 nucleotides matching TRBD2. The CDR3 length is 15 residues. CDR1 and CDR2 from the germline V gene are SGHTA and FQGNSA. The J segment lost 2 bases and the V segment lost 1 base, leaving 3 bases of the junction unmatched. The chain's CDR3 is CASSLGTSDTYEQYF. CDR3 nucleotides: TGTGCCAGCAGCTTAGGGACTAGCGATACCTACGAGCAGTACTTC. Full variable domain (rest looked up from reference TRBV7-2 and TRBJ2-7): GAGVSQSPSNKVTEKGKDVELRCDPISGHTALYWYRQSLGQGLEFLIYFQGNSAPDKSGLPSDRFSAERTGGSVSTLTIQRTQQEDSAVYLCASSLGTSDTYEQYFGPGTRLTVT.

This clonotype was counted between two and nine times. The gene calls are TRBV2 and TRBJ2-3; D is perhaps TRBD1 or TRBD2 (5 bases each). Between the trimmed V and J ends, which lost 10 bases and 4 bases, there was a span of 15 bases. CDR1 and CDR2 (germline): SNHLY, FYNNEI. The CDR3 is 13 amino acids. CDR3 region: CAIGTLEADTQYF. Written as DNA, the CDR3 is TGTGCCATTGGGACCCTCGAGGCAGATACGCAGTATTTT.

This clonotype has more than one count but fewer than ten. The chain is built from TRBV3-1 and TRBJ2-5; D gene uncertain. The CDR3 loop spans 13 amino acids. Trimming shortened V by 0 bases and J by 11 bases, and 13 bases separated the two germline ends. Germline CDR1 reads LGHDT; CDR2 reads YNNKEL (reference sequence). The CDR3 loop is CASSQDGVYQQYF. The CDR3 nucleotides are TGTGCCAGCAGCCAAGATGGAGTCTACCAGCAGTACTTC.

Only a few counts were recorded for this clonotype. The chain has TRBV7-2 and TRBJ2-3; 11 positions agree with TRBD2. The CDR3 consists of 16 residues. Germline V gene sequence: CDR1 SGHTA, CDR2 FQGNSA. V was pared by 5 bases and J by 4 bases, with 8 bases of the junction left unmatched. The CDR3, as DNA: TGTGCCAGCAGCCCCCGACTAGCGGGACCCTCAGATACGCAGTATTTT. As protein: CASSPRLAGPSDTQYF. Full variable domain (outside the CDR3, taken from reference TRBV7-2 and TRBJ2-3): GAGVSQSPSNKVTEKGKDVELRCDPISGHTALYWYRQSLGQGLEFLIYFQGNSAPDKSGLPSDRFSAERTGGSVSTLTIQRTQQEDSAVYLCASSPRLAGPSDTQYFGPGTRLTVL.

A remark on this clonotype: Relative to the germline gene, one junction end is altered; a read error may explain this. The J gene is TRBJ2-1, the V gene TRBV12-5; 11 bases map to TRBD2. This CDR3 is 14 amino acids long. Germline V gives CDR1 LGHNT, CDR2 FRNRAP. CDR3 nucleotide sequence: TGTGCTAGCCATACTAGCGGGGGAAGCAATAAGCAGTTCTTC. Its translation is CASHTSGGSNKQFF.

As regards this clonotype: The junction departs from germline at one end; a sequencing error may be responsible. J is TRBJ2-7 and V is TRBV24-1, with 10 bases fitting TRBD2. CDR1 and CDR2 from the germline V gene are KGHDR and SFDVKD. This CDR3 has 16 residues. CDR3 sequence: CATSDQASGSSHEQYF. The CDR3 region has the DNA TGTGCCACCAGTGATCAGGCTAGCGGGAGCTCCCACGAGCAGTACTTC.

This clonotype was found many times. The chain joins TRBV7-2 to TRBJ2-7, with D unclear. CDR1 and CDR2 (germline): SGHTA, FQGNSA. The ends were cut back, 2 bases at V and 2 bases at J, with 19 bases in the middle. The CDR3 has 17 residues. The CDR3 DNA reads TGTGCCAGCAGCTTAAGAGTCCCTTTGGCGGACCCCTACGAGCAGTACTTC. This sequence encodes CASSLRVPLADPYEQYF.

The V call is TRBV2, the J call TRBJ1-5; TRBD1 might be the D (6 bases). V was shortened by 2 bases and J by 4 bases, with 12 bases between the two germline ends. This CDR3 region has 15 residues. CDR1 is SNHLY, CDR2 FYNNEI, per germline. The CDR3: CASSEQGHDNQPQHF. The CDR3 nucleotides read TGTGCCAGCAGTGAACAGGGACACGATAATCAGCCCCAGCATTTT.

This clonotype was seen only a few times. The J gene is TRBJ1-2, the V gene TRBV6-2 or TRBV6-3; D uncertain. V gave up 6 bases and J gave up 3 bases, with 5 bases separating them. CDR3 length: 11 amino acids. The germline V gene has CDR1 MNHEY and CDR2 SVGEGT. CDR3 coding DNA: TGTGCCAGCAGGGCTCACTATGGCTACACCTTC. Translated: CASRAHYGYTF.

This clonotype was seen a few times. This chain links TRBV2 with TRBJ1-2; possible D gene TRBD1, 5 bases. CDR3 length: 15 residues. Germline lookup yields CDR1 SNHLY and CDR2 FYNNEI. V lost 8 bases, J lost 2 bases, and 18 bases lay in between. The CDR3 DNA reads as TGTGCCAGCGGAATCCGGGACGGATACAACTATGGCTACACCTTC. Translation: CASGIRDGYNYGYTF.

The rearrangement joins TRBV7-2 to TRBJ1-1, with a weak D call TRBD1 (6 bases). The V gene lost 3 bases and the J gene lost 4 bases, with 12 bases spanning the gap. The CDR3 loop spans 14 amino acids. Looked up from germline, CDR1 is SGHTA and CDR2 is FQGNSA. CDR3 loop: CASSLRTVVTEAFF. CDR3 DNA: TGTGCCAGCAGCTTGAGGACAGTGGTCACTGAAGCTTTCTTT.

V is TRBV6-1 and J is TRBJ2-6, with a tentative D call TRBD1 (5 bases). The CDR3 loop spans 17 amino acids. Germline V CDR1 and CDR2: MNHNS, SASEGT. The germline V and J ends were trimmed by 6 bases and 0 bases, with 15 bases remaining between them. The DNA for the CDR3 is TGTGCCAGCAGCGACCCTAACCAGGGCTCTGGGGCCAACGTCCTGACTTTC. Protein product: CASSDPNQGSGANVLTF.

Points on this clonotype: A much bigger clone sits one base away, suggesting this may be a read error. The chain uses TRBV20-1 and TRBJ2-1; 7 nucleotides line up with TRBD2. Germline V CDR1 and CDR2: DFQATT, SNEGSKA (reference sequence). The CDR3 has 16 amino acids. The CDR3 DNA is TGCAGTACTAGGCAGTTACTAGCGCACTCCTACAATGAGCAGTTCTTC. Translation gives CSTRQLLAHSYNEQFF.

The chain recombines TRBV14 with TRBJ1-4, with 8 bases matching TRBD1. Per the germline V gene, CDR1 is SGHDN and CDR2 is FVKESK. Trimming removed 4 bases from V and 5 bases from J; junction bases left unmatched: 6. CDR3 length: 15 amino acids. The CDR3 sequence: CASSRQGARNEKLFF. The CDR3 coding sequence is TGTGCCAGCAGCCGTCAGGGGGCGCGAAATGAAAAACTGTTTTTT.

This clonotype was counted many times. The chain combines TRBV9 with TRBJ2-7, with 8 bases lining up with TRBD1. Germline-derived CDR1 and CDR2 are SGDLS and YYNGEE. The CDR3 has 14 amino acids. Unmatched junction bases numbered 2, after V lost 0 bases and J lost 3 bases. In nucleotides, the CDR3 is TGTGCCAGCAGCGTAGGCGGGACAGGCTACGAGCAGTACTTC. It translates to CASSVGGTGYEQYF. Variable domain in full (rest from reference TRBV9 and TRBJ2-7): DSGVTQTPKHLITATGQRVTLRCSPRSGDLSVYWYQQSLDQGLQFLIQYYNGEERAKGNILERFSAQQFPDLHSELNLSSLELGDSALYFCASSVGGTGYEQYFGPGTRLTVT.